This entry is about one T cell receptor (beta chain). The antigen remains undetermined. This record comes from a study of shared clonotypes between healthy human individuals. Study at large: The cohort had two women and three men, ages 18 to 49. Overall study results and limits: Across a handful of donors, naive CD4 shared roughly 5.2%, naive CD8 more than 3%, memory CD4 roughly 2.1%, memory CD8 roughly 0.37%.

Germline V CDR1 and CDR2: MDHEN, SYDVKM. V dropped 4 bases and J dropped 3 bases, with 28 bases sitting between them. The CDR3 spans 19 residues. When replicate PCRs were run on sorted subsets, they used approximately 210 ng DNA, about 30,000 T cell genomes. Sequencing used immunoSEQ multiplex PCR; TCRdb keeps in-frame clones, though not all of them. Here the sample spans 660,000 or so clones, around 96% being singletons. Naivety among CD8 cells was defined by CD45RO negativity and positive CCR7 selection, thereby excluding terminally differentiated effector memory CD45RA+ cells. Caucasian adults residing in Nashville, Tennessee made up all the donors.

Sequencing was carried out using naive CD8+ T cells sorted from blood. The chain couples TRBV28 to TRBJ2-7, with TRBD2 as a possible D gene (6 bases). The receptor comes from a woman aged 25-40 years in good health. CDR3 in DNA: TGTGCCAGCAGTTCAAACCGGGGTCGGGACTTGGGGATCGACTACGAGCAGTACTTC. Its protein product is CASSSNRGRDLGIDYEQYF.